The 9 T cell receptor beta chains presented below share a single source sample, sequenced in a study of blood T cells in healthy people across ages. With a J-beta primer mix and a sample-barcoded 5' primer, a second PCR ran about 6 to 11 cycles. TCRdb ran MiXCR on the 5' RACE reads and lists one entry per CDR3 protein. The sample has some 1.4 million distinct CDR3 sequences, around two fifths seen once. Sample: blood. The receptors come from a woman aged 18-29 years in good health.

This clonotype was counted a few times. The chain joins TRBV3-1 to TRBJ2-1; 8 bases line up with TRBD2. In germline, CDR1 is LGHDT, CDR2 YNNKEL (reference sequence). With V trimmed by 4 bases and J by 4 bases, 9 bases remained unmatched. There are 16 residues in the CDR3. The CDR3 region is CASSPLAGLGYNEQFF. The CDR3, as DNA: TGTGCCAGCAGCCCGTTAGCGGGGCTGGGGTACAATGAGCAGTTCTTC.

The chain employs TRBV3-1 and TRBJ2-4; D call uncertain. The J call may be in error: the DNA end matches TRBJ2-7 better. From germline, CDR1 is LGHDT and CDR2 YNNKEL (reference sequence). This CDR3 region has 13 residues. The CDR3 nucleotides are TGTGCCAGCAGCCAAGTGGTCTTCTACGAGCAGTACTTC. Its translation is CASSQVVFYEQYF.

This clonotype was found a few times. The chain uses TRBV6-1 and TRBJ1-5; 7 bases are a match to TRBD1. Germline values: CDR1 MNHNS, CDR2 SASEGT. The CDR3 runs to 17 residues. V shed 4 bases, J shed 4 bases, and the junction held 13 bases outside the gene matches. CDR3 sequence (DNA): TGTGCCAGCAGTGGGGAAAAGGGGGCCGGAGGGAATCAGCCCCAGCATTTT. Its protein is CASSGEKGAGGNQPQHF.

The chain couples TRBV6-1 to TRBJ1-2; D remains ambiguous. The CDR3 loop spans 12 amino acids. Germline V CDR1 and CDR2: MNHNS, SASEGT. V was shortened by 6 bases and J by 6 bases, with 11 bases between the two germline ends. CDR3 nucleotides: TGTGCCAGCAGAAACTTCCAAGATGGCTACACCTTC. This codes for CASRNFQDGYTF.

This clonotype has more than one count but fewer than ten. The chain employs TRBV7-2 and TRBJ2-4; no reliable D call. The CDR3 length is 15 residues. The germline CDR1 and CDR2 sequences are SGHTA and FQGNSA. V was trimmed by 0 bases and J by 1 base, leaving 7 bases between them. The CDR3 coding sequence is TGTGCCAGCAGCTTAGCCGCGTATGCCAAAAACATTCAGTACTTC. Translated, it gives CASSLAAYAKNIQYF.

This clonotype was found once. The chain carries TRBV6-2 or TRBV6-3 and TRBJ1-5, with 8 bases lining up with TRBD1. Germline trimming cut 2 bases from V and 6 bases from J; bases unmatched to any gene: 9. Per germline, CDR1 MNHEY and CDR2 SVGEGT. The length of the CDR3 is 16 residues. In DNA form, the CDR3 reads TGTGCCAGCAGTTACCAGGACAGGGCGGAGGGTCAGCCCCAGCATTTT. Translating gives CASSYQDRAEGQPQHF.

Note on this clonotype: A clone one base away is much larger, so this may be a read error. This sequence joins TRBV3-1 and TRBJ1-5; 9 bases fit TRBD1. J lost 4 bases, V lost 0 bases, and 1 base had no gene match. Looked up from germline, CDR1 is LGHDT and CDR2 is YNNKEL (reference sequence). The CDR3 covers 15 residues. Here the CDR3 DNA reads TGTGCCAGCAGCCAAGAGACAGGGGGGAATCAGCCCCAGCATTTT. Its translation is CASSQETGGNQPQHF.

The chain recombines TRBV6-6 with TRBJ2-3; 7 positions match TRBD2. The germline V gene has CDR1 MNHNY and CDR2 SVGAGI (reference sequence). J was trimmed by 6 bases and V by 9 bases; bases with no gene match: 9. CDR3 length equals 13 residues. The CDR3 here is CASYAGEKDTQYF. As DNA, the CDR3 is TGTGCCAGTTACGCGGGGGAAAAGGATACGCAGTATTTT.

This clonotype was observed a few times. This chain joins TRBV20-1 and TRBJ1-2, with 8 nucleotides matching TRBD1. J gave up 1 base and V 6 bases, and 7 bases lay outside the gene matches. The germline V gene encodes CDR1 DFQATT and CDR2 SNEGSKA (reference sequence). The CDR3 has 14 amino acids. The CDR3 spells CSAEGTGVNYGYTF. The CDR3 DNA reads TGCAGTGCCGAAGGGACAGGAGTTAACTATGGCTACACCTTC.